Listed below are T cell receptor beta chains from one sample, sequenced in a study of T cell responses to AZD1222 COVID-19 vaccine. TCRdb's table, derived via immunoSEQ multiplex PCR, lists solely in-frame clones and lacks some. The table records about 190,000 clones, 85% to 95% of them present only once. The sequenced sample was peripheral blood, obtained on day 0 of AZD1222 vaccination. These receptors all stem from an adult in good health. CDR3s include the opening cysteine and the closing phenylalanine or tryptophan. The D gene is left open where the match is weak. Only part of the rows carry a size: once, few, many, or a class if the clone is expanded.

v_call	clone_size	d_call	j_call	cdr3_aa	cdr3_nt
TRBV20-1	NA	NA	TRBJ1-3	CSASSDSRNTIYF	TGCAGTGCTAGTTCCGACAGTCGAAACACCATATATTTT
TRBV7-2	NA	NA	TRBJ1-2	CASSLRFAGLNGYTF	TGTGCCAGCAGCTTACGATTCGCAGGGTTAAATGGCTACACCTTC
TRBV6-2/TRBV6-3	NA	NA	TRBJ1-5	CASSYSPVQYQPQHF	TGTGCCAGCAGTTACTCTCCAGTCCAATATCAGCCCCAGCATTTT
TRBV28	NA	NA	TRBJ1-5	CASSPLNQPQHF	TGTGCCAGCAGTCCACTAAATCAGCCCCAGCATTTT
TRBV5-1	NA	NA	TRBJ2-7	CASSQRAGDREQYF	TGCGCCAGCAGTCAGAGGGCAGGGGACCGCGAGCAGTACTTC
TRBV5-1	once	NA	TRBJ1-2	CASSEQRGVGYTF	TGCGCCAGCAGCGAACAGAGAGGGGTTGGCTACACCTTC
TRBV3-1/TRBV3-2	NA	NA	TRBJ1-6	CASSQSVLQNSPLHF	TGTGCCAGCAGCCAATCCGTTCTTCAAAATTCACCCCTCCACTTT
TRBV15	NA	NA	TRBJ2-4	CATSRVDRLAKNIQYF	TGTGCCACCAGCAGAGTTGACCGACTAGCCAAAAACATTCAGTACTTC
TRBV5-1	NA	NA	TRBJ1-1	CASSSGIGEAFF	TGCGCCAGCAGCTCCGGGATCGGCGAAGCTTTCTTT
TRBV18	NA	NA	TRBJ1-1	CASAGSRNTEAFF	TGTGCCAGCGCCGGATCACGGAACACTGAAGCTTTCTTT
TRBV14	NA	NA	TRBJ2-2	CASSQGASRAGELFF	TGTGCCAGCAGCCAAGGGGCCTCGAGGGCCGGGGAGCTGTTTTTT
TRBV6-5	NA	NA	TRBJ1-1	CASSYSIGVGTEAFF	TGTGCCAGCAGTTACTCAATAGGGGTAGGGACTGAAGCTTTCTTT
TRBV7-3	once	TRBD1	TRBJ2-5	CASSYTGTGSQETQYF	TGTGCCAGCAGCTATACCGGGACAGGATCCCAAGAGACCCAGTACTTC
TRBV19	NA	NA	TRBJ1-2	CASSHPPNGYTF	TGTGCCAGTAGTCACCCCCCGAATGGCTACACCTTC
TRBV9	NA	TRBD1	TRBJ1-1	CASSAGGQGRTEAFF	TGTGCCAGCAGCGCGGGGGGACAGGGGAGGACTGAAGCTTTCTTT
TRBV5-8	NA	NA	TRBJ2-3	CASSLGLIDTQYF	TGTGCCAGCAGCTTGGGGCTTATAGATACGCAGTATTTT
TRBV6-2/TRBV6-3	NA	TRBD1	TRBJ2-1	CASSPIGTGLSNEQFF	TGTGCCAGCAGTCCCATCGGGACAGGGTTAAGCAATGAGCAGTTCTTC
TRBV5-5	NA	NA	TRBJ2-7	CASSLTTDVSYEQYF	TGTGCCAGCAGCTTGACAACGGACGTATCCTACGAGCAGTACTTC
TRBV5-4	NA	NA	TRBJ1-1	CASRQDGLMNTEAFF	TGTGCCAGCAGACAGGACGGACTAATGAACACTGAAGCTTTCTTT
TRBV12-3/TRBV12-4	NA	TRBD2	TRBJ2-5	CASSSSGQETQYF	TGTGCCAGCAGTTCTAGCGGCCAAGAGACCCAGTACTTC